This T cell receptor (beta chain) stems from a study of control samples from healthy donors and cancer patients. Germline assignment: CDR1 MNHEY and CDR2 SVGAGI. With 6 bases removed from V and 6 bases from J, the gap between germline ends came to 19 bases. The CDR3 sequence is 15 residues long. Generated by immunoSEQ multiplex PCR, the TCRdb table keeps only in-frame clones and is missing some. The sample includes 98,000 or so clones, roughly 90% of them seen just once. The sequence was obtained from a woman in her 70s in good health. This sequence joins TRBV6-5 and TRBJ2-3; tentatively, D is TRBD2 (7 bases). The sample comprised blood. The CDR3 sequence is CASRPGLPTGDTQYF. The CDR3 nucleotides are TGTGCCAGCAGACCGGGACTACCCACAGGGGATACGCAGTATTTT.